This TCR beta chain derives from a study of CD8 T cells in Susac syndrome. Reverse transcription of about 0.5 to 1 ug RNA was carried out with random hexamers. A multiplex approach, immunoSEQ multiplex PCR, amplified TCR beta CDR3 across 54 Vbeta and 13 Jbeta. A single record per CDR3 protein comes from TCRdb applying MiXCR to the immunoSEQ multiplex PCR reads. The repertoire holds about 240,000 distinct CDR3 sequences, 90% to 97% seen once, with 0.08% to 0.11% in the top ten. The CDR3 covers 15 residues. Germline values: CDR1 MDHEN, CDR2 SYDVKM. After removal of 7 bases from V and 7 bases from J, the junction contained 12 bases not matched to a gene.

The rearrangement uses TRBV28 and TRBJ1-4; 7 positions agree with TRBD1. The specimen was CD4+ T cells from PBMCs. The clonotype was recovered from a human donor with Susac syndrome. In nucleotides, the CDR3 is TGTGCCAGCACCACGAAACAGGGGAGGCGTGAAAAACTGTTTTTT. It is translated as CASTTKQGRREKLFF.